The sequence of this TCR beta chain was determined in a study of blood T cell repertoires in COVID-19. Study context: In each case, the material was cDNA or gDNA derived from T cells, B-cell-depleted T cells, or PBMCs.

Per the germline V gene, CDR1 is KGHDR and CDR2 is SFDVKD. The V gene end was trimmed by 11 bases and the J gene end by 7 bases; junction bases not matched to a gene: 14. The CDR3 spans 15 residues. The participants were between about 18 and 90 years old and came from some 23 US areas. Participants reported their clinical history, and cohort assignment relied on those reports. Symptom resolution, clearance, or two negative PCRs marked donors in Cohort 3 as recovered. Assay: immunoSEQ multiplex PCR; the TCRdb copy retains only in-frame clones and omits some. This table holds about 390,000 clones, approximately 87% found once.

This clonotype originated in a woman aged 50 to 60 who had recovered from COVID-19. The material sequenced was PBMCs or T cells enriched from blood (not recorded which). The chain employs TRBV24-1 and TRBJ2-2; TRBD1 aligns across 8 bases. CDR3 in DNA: TGTGCCATCAGCCCCGGCAGGGGGCGAAGCGGGGAGCTGTTTTTT. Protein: CAISPGRGRSGELFF.